Following are 15 T cell receptor beta chains from one sample sequenced in a study of monozygotic twins with inflammatory bowel disease. One entry per CDR3 protein, without DNA, is what TCRdb gives after re-calling the 5' RACE reads. The sample totals some 440,000 distinct CDR3 sequences. Sequences were obtained from blood. These receptor sequences come from a human donor with ulcerative colitis or Crohn's disease, or a healthy co-twin of an affected twin (not recorded which).

The rearrangement links TRBV12-3 or TRBV12-4 to TRBJ2-5; the TRBD1 assignment by TCRdb is unverifiable without DNA. The CDR3 is 15 residues long. CDR3: CASSTGQGAVETQYF.

The chain links TRBV7-2 to TRBJ1-5; TCRdb selects TRBD1, and the lack of DNA leaves this call unchecked. The CDR3 totals 17 residues. From germline, CDR1 is SGHTA and CDR2 FQGNSA. The CDR3 is CASSLRRDIDSNQPQHF.

The genes are TRBV20-1 and TRBJ2-3; TCRdb proposes TRBD2, but this gene call is untestable without DNA. CDR1 and CDR2 from the germline V gene are DFQATT and SNEGSKA (reference sequence). This CDR3 has 14 amino acids. This CDR3 reads CSAPLAGVTDTQYF.

This chain connects TRBV21-1 to TRBJ1-5; with no DNA, the TCRdb D assignment of TRBD1 cannot be verified. TRBV21-1 is described as a pseudogene. The CDR3 contains 13 residues. The chain's CDR3 is CARDRNSNQPQHF.

The J gene is TRBJ1-2, the V gene TRBV27; TCRdb indicates TRBD1, and absent DNA this call remains unverified. CDR3 length equals 15 residues. Germline V gives CDR1 MNHEY, CDR2 SMNVEV (reference sequence). The CDR3 sequence: CASSLSPTGGYGYTF.

V is TRBV15 and J is TRBJ2-7; TCRdb's assignment of TRBD1 cannot be checked, as there is no DNA. This CDR3 is built from 13 residues. Per the germline V gene, CDR1 is LNHNV and CDR2 is YYDKDF (reference sequence). CDR3 sequence: CATSRGTVYEQYF.

The rearrangement links TRBV5-4 to TRBJ2-7; TCRdb's D call, TRBD2, is unchecked because there is no DNA. This CDR3 region has 14 residues. Germline V gene data show CDR1 as SGHNT and CDR2 as YYREEE (reference sequence). CDR3 protein: CASSLGQPRGEQYF.

The chain carries TRBV7-2 and TRBJ1-3. CDR3 size: 14 residues. Germline loops: CDR1 SGHTA, CDR2 FQGNSA. The CDR3 sequence: CASSSGATGNTIYF.

The V gene is TRBV20-1, the J gene TRBJ2-2. Germline CDR1 reads DFQATT; CDR2 reads SNEGSKA (reference sequence). This CDR3 comprises 15 residues. The CDR3 protein is CSARDGALGTGELFF.

This chain uses TRBV9 with TRBJ2-5; TCRdb picks TRBD2, but there is no DNA to check that call. In germline, CDR1 is SGDLS, CDR2 YYNGEE. The length of the CDR3 is 16 residues. CDR3 region: CASSPLAGVPQETQYF. Together with reference TRBV9 and TRBJ2-5, the CDR3 gives the full variable domain: DSGVTQTPKHLITATGQRVTLRCSPRSGDLSVYWYQQSLDQGLQFLIQYYNGEERAKGNILERFSAQQFPDLHSELNLSSLELGDSALYFCASSPLAGVPQETQYFGPGTRLLVL.

This chain joins TRBV5-1 and TRBJ2-4. Germline-derived CDR1 and CDR2 are SGHRS and YFSETQ. This CDR3 comprises 15 residues. Here the CDR3 reads CASSLDGLAKNIQYF.

The chain combines TRBV5-6 with TRBJ1-4. This CDR3 has 14 amino acids. Germline V gene sequence: CDR1 SGHDT, CDR2 YYEEEE. CDR3: CASSLDGRNEKLFF. The entire variable domain, with the rest obtained from reference TRBV5-6 and TRBJ1-4, is as follows: DAGVTQSPTHLIKTRGQQVTLRCSPKSGHDTVSWYQQALGQGPQFIFQYYEEEERQRGNFPDRFSGHQFPNYSSELNVNALLLGDSALYLCASSLDGRNEKLFFGSGTQLSVL.

The chain has TRBV7-2 and TRBJ1-2; no DNA is available, so the TRBD1 call from TCRdb remains unchecked. The CDR3 covers 14 residues. Germline V lookup: CDR1 SGHTA, CDR2 FQGNSA. This CDR3 reads CASSLGGGSYGYSF.

V is TRBV7-6 and J is TRBJ2-5; checking the TCRdb D call of TRBD1 is not possible without DNA. The length of the CDR3 is 14 residues. Germline V lookup: CDR1 SGHVS, CDR2 FNYEAQ. The CDR3 region is CASSFSGGEETQYF.

The chain links TRBV7-9 to TRBJ2-5; TCRdb picks TRBD2, but there is no DNA to check that call. This CDR3 has 16 amino acids. Germline loops: CDR1 SEHNR, CDR2 FQNEAQ (reference sequence). CDR3 amino acids: CASSLASPGPEGTQYF.